A selection of T cell receptor beta chains follows, all from one sample in a study of blood T cell repertoires in COVID-19. Clones were read by immunoSEQ multiplex PCR, and TCRdb kept only the in-frame ones, dropping some. Here the sample spans roughly 230,000 clones, just under 85% being singletons. The sequencing input was peripheral blood. Receptors were obtained from a man aged 45-65 years with acute or convalescent COVID-19. Each CDR3 is given with its conserved first and last residue. D genes are given only for firm matches. A clone size is listed for some rows: how often the clone was seen (once, few, many), or a class if it is expanded.

j_gene,d_gene,v_gene,abundance,CDR3aa,CDR3nt
TRBJ1-1,TRBD1,TRBV10-2,.,CASTLDRGAEAFF,TGCGCCAGCACTCTGGACAGGGGCGCTGAAGCTTTCTTT
TRBJ2-1,TRBD1,TRBV10-1,.,CASSRQGNNEQFF,TGCGCCAGCAGTAGACAGGGCAACAATGAGCAGTTCTTC
TRBJ2-1,.,TRBV11-2,.,CASSLEYNNEQFF,TGTGCCAGCAGCTTAGAGTACAACAATGAGCAGTTCTTC
TRBJ1-2,.,TRBV5-4,.,CASSSGQSYGYTF,TGTGCCAGCAGCTCAGGACAGAGCTATGGCTACACCTTC
TRBJ1-4,.,TRBV28,.,CASSTTGSTNEKLFF,TGTGCCAGCAGTACCACAGGTTCCACTAATGAAAAACTGTTTTTT
TRBJ1-2,.,TRBV7-2,.,CASSLSPGDGYTF,TGTGCCAGCAGCCTTTCCCCCGGGGATGGCTACACCTTC
TRBJ2-1,TRBD2,TRBV5-1,.,CASSLLAGTYNEQFF,TGCGCCAGCAGCTTGTTAGCGGGGACGTACAATGAGCAGTTCTTC
TRBJ2-1,TRBD2,TRBV6-4,.,CASSRTSGASYNEQFF,TGTGCCAGCAGCCGGACTAGCGGGGCCTCCTACAATGAGCAGTTCTTC
TRBJ2-7,TRBD2,TRBV11-1,few,CASRPGLASSYEQYF,TGTGCCAGCAGACCGGGACTAGCTTCCTCCTACGAGCAGTACTTC
TRBJ2-1,TRBD1,TRBV6-5,.,CAIKARQGAFNEQFF,TGTGCCATCAAGGCCCGGCAGGGGGCGTTCAATGAGCAGTTCTTC
TRBJ1-5,TRBD1,TRBV4-1,.,CASSHRQGVGNQPQHF,TGCGCCAGCAGCCATAGACAGGGAGTGGGCAATCAGCCCCAGCATTTT
TRBJ1-6,.,TRBV3-1/TRBV3-2,.,CASSQGGGGSPLHF,TGTGCCAGCAGCCAAGGCGGGGGGGGATCACCCCTCCACTTT
TRBJ1-6,TRBD1,TRBV2,.,CASSGQGNSPLHF,TGTGCCAGCAGTGGACAGGGCAATTCACCCCTCCACTTT
TRBJ1-2,.,TRBV28,.,CASHWGGADGYTF,TGTGCCAGCCACTGGGGGGGGGCGGATGGCTACACCTTC
TRBJ1-1,.,TRBV6-4,.,CASSESGTEAFF,TGTGCCAGCAGTGAGTCAGGCACTGAAGCTTTCTTT
TRBJ1-1,.,TRBV11-3,.,CASSRMGGNTEAFF,TGTGCCAGCAGCCGGATGGGGGGAAACACTGAAGCTTTCTTT
TRBJ1-2,TRBD1,TRBV18,.,CASSPTGALTNYGYTF,TGTGCCAGCTCACCTACAGGGGCCCTCACTAACTATGGCTACACCTTC
TRBJ1-5,TRBD1,TRBV7-8,.,CASSLGQYQPQHF,TGTGCCAGCAGCCTGGGACAGTATCAGCCCCAGCATTTT
TRBJ1-1,.,TRBV6-1,.,CASSEVERMNTEAFF,TGTGCCAGCAGTGAAGTAGAACGTATGAACACTGAAGCTTTCTTT
TRBJ1-3,TRBD1,TRBV10-3,.,CAISRTGEGDTIYF,TGTGCCATCAGCAGGACAGGGGAAGGTGACACCATATATTTT
TRBJ1-4,.,TRBV5-1,.,CASKQLNEKLFF,TGCGCCAGCAAACAGTTAAATGAAAAACTGTTTTTT
TRBJ1-4,TRBD1,TRBV13,once,CASGRTGVEKLFF,TGTGCCAGCGGAAGGACAGGGGTTGAAAAACTGTTTTTT
TRBJ1-1,.,TRBV19,.,CASSFDRSITEAFF,TGTGCCAGTAGCTTCGACAGGTCGATCACTGAAGCTTTCTTT
TRBJ2-7,TRBD1,TRBV30,.,CAWQGDYEQYF,TGTGCCTGGCAGGGGGACTACGAGCAGTACTTC
TRBJ2-1,.,TRBV6-5,.,CASSYSRTADNEQFF,TGTGCCAGCAGTTACTCCCGGACAGCTGACAATGAGCAGTTCTTC
TRBJ1-5,.,TRBV19,.,CASSREGFRQPQHF,TGTGCCAGTAGTAGGGAGGGGTTCCGACAGCCCCAGCATTTT
TRBJ2-7,TRBD2,TRBV6-5,few,CASRSGRSVNEQYF,TGTGCCAGCAGGAGCGGGAGATCGGTGAACGAGCAGTACTTC
TRBJ1-2,TRBD1,TRBV5-5,.,CASSLALRQGVGGYTF,TGTGCCAGCAGCTTGGCCTTAAGACAGGGGGTTGGTGGCTACACCTTC
TRBJ1-5,.,TRBV6-6,.,CASSYRGSNQPQHF,TGTGCCAGCAGTTACAGGGGATCAAATCAGCCCCAGCATTTT
TRBJ2-2,.,TRBV2,few,CASSGVGRELFF,TGTGCCAGCAGTGGGGTGGGGCGGGAGCTGTTTTTT
TRBJ2-5,.,TRBV7-3,few,CASSPLGGGAETQYF,TGTGCCAGCAGCCCCCTGGGGGGGGGCGCGGAGACCCAGTACTTC
TRBJ1-1,.,TRBV6-6,.,CASSSHLPGVVAFF,TGTGCCAGCAGTTCACACCTACCCGGAGTCGTGGCTTTCTTT
TRBJ2-7,TRBD2,TRBV27,.,CASSFTPLSGSGYEQYF,TGTGCCAGCAGTTTCACCCCCCTAAGCGGGAGTGGCTACGAGCAGTACTTC
TRBJ1-6,.,TRBV25-1,.,CASSEILSPLHF,TGTGCCAGCAGTGAAATCCTTTCACCCCTCCACTTT
TRBJ2-1,TRBD2,TRBV28,once,CASSLALVAGPYNEQFF,TGTGCCAGCAGTTTGGCCCTAGTAGCGGGACCCTACAATGAGCAGTTCTTC
TRBJ2-5,.,TRBV12-3/TRBV12-4,once,CASSERETQYF,TGTGCCAGCAGTGAGCGGGAGACCCAGTACTTC
TRBJ1-2,.,TRBV18,.,CASSPEEAALYGYTF,TGTGCCAGCTCACCGGAGGAAGCAGCCCTATATGGCTACACCTTC
TRBJ2-5,.,TRBV12-3/TRBV12-4,.,CASSFADKETQYF,TGTGCCAGCAGTTTCGCAGATAAAGAGACCCAGTACTTC
TRBJ2-7,.,TRBV6-1,once,CASSEYVGSAYEQYF,TGTGCCAGCAGTGAATATGTCGGGAGCGCCTACGAGCAGTACTTC
TRBJ1-6,TRBD1,TRBV14,.,CASSQAGGRNSPLHF,TGTGCCAGCAGCCAAGCAGGGGGAAGAAATTCACCCCTCCACTTT
TRBJ2-7,.,TRBV30,.,CAWSTRQYAQYF,TGTGCCTGGAGTACGCGACAATACGCGCAGTACTTC
TRBJ1-1,.,TRBV25-1,.,CASSEYSGGTEAFF,TGTGCCAGCAGTGAATACTCCGGGGGAACTGAAGCTTTCTTT
TRBJ2-1,TRBD1,TRBV4-1,.,CASSPWDRGVNEQFF,TGCGCCAGCAGCCCATGGGACAGGGGAGTGAATGAGCAGTTCTTC
TRBJ2-4,TRBD1,TRBV19,.,CATLTGGNIQYF,TGTGCCACCCTGACAGGGGGGAACATTCAGTACTTC
TRBJ2-1,.,TRBV12-3/TRBV12-4,.,CASSLFRNEQFF,TGTGCCAGCAGTTTATTCCGGAATGAGCAGTTCTTC
TRBJ2-7,.,TRBV7-9,.,CASSLLQGDEQYF,TGTGCCAGCAGCTTACTACAGGGCGACGAGCAGTACTTC
TRBJ2-3,.,TRBV5-8,.,CASSSGTTAGDTQYF,TGTGCCAGCAGTTCCGGGACAACGGCGGGTGATACGCAGTATTTT
TRBJ2-7,.,TRBV18,.,CASSGGYEQYF,TGTGCCAGCTCAGGCGGGTACGAGCAGTACTTC
TRBJ1-1,.,TRBV2,.,CASSLEGSRAFF,TGTGCCAGCAGTTTGGAGGGGTCGAGAGCTTTCTTT
TRBJ2-5,TRBD2,TRBV11-3,.,CASSLAPPGLAGTQETQYF,TGTGCCAGCAGCTTAGCTCCCCCGGGACTAGCGGGAACCCAAGAGACCCAGTACTTC
TRBJ1-2,.,TRBV11-2,.,CASSLDPAANYGYTF,TGTGCCAGCAGCTTAGATCCCGCAGCTAACTATGGCTACACCTTC
TRBJ1-4,.,TRBV30,.,CAWTRDREKLFF,TGTGCCTGGACCAGGGATCGGGAAAAACTGTTTTTT
TRBJ2-1,.,TRBV12-2,.,CASRPHLGKPGQYPYNEQFF,TGTGCAAGTCGCCCTCACTTAGGTAAACCGGGACAGTATCCCTACAATGAGCAGTTCTTC
TRBJ2-7,TRBD2,TRBV20-1,.,CSASSGSYEQYF,TGCAGTGCTAGTAGCGGGAGCTACGAGCAGTACTTC
TRBJ1-4,.,TRBV7-8,.,CASSLGGGEEKLFF,TGTGCCAGCAGCCTTGGGGGGGGAGAAGAAAAACTGTTTTTT
TRBJ2-3,TRBD2,TRBV10-3,.,CAISRGLADPTDTQYF,TGTGCCATCAGTCGAGGACTAGCGGACCCCACAGATACGCAGTATTTT
TRBJ2-5,TRBD2,TRBV4-1,.,CASSPGLLETQYF,TGCGCCAGCAGCCCGGGACTATTAGAGACCCAGTACTTC
TRBJ2-2,TRBD2,TRBV5-1,.,CASSISMWEGTGELFF,TGCGCCAGCAGCATCTCCATGTGGGAGGGCACCGGGGAGCTGTTTTTT
TRBJ1-2,TRBD1,TRBV7-2,.,CASSLASQGANGYTF,TGTGCCAGCAGCTTAGCGAGTCAGGGGGCAAATGGCTACACCTTC